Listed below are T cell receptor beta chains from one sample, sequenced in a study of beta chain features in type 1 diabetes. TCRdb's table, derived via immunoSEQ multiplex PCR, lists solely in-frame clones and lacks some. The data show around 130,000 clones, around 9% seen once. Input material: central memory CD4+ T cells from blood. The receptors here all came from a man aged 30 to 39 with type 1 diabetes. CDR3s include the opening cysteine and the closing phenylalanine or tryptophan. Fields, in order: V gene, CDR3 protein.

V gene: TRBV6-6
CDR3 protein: CASSQDRGGSETQYF

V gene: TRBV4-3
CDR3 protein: CASSLEPGGSYEQYF

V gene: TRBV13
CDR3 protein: CASGMLQGNTIYF

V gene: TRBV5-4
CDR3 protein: CASSLGGQGSTGEKLFF

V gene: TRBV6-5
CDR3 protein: CASSPPTANTEAFF

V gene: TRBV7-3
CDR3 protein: CASSRRAGGEDEQFF

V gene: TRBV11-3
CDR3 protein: CASSPQGETQYF

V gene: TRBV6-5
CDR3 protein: CASSYSEGGDTQYF

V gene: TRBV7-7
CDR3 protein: CASSAGTGDIQYF

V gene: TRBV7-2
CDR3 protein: CASSFRLAGSQETQYF

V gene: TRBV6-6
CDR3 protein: CASRDGGRDTEAFF

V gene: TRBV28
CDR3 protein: CASSITSNEQFF

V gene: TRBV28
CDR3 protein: CASTFPGQGREQYF

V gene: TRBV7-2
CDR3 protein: CASSSSSGGAVAGELFF

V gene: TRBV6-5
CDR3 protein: CASFETGNYGYTF

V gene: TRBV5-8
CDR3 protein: CASNRYYSNQPQHF

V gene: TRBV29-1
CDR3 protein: CSVEGTGGKNTEAFF

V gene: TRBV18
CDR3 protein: CASSRPGLAGDYEQYF

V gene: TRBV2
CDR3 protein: CASGTGQGVTGELFF

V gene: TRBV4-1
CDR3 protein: CASSHQGLYGYTF

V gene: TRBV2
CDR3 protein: CASSDGQGDIQYF

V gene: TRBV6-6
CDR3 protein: CASSRPQGAREKLFF

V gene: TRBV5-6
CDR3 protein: CASSLSNQNEQFF

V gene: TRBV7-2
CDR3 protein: CASSSPRGLAGVTNTQYF

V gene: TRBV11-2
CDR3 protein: CASSTRQGATGYTF

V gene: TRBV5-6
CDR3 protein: CASSLTGPETQYF

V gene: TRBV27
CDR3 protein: CASSLVLAATDTQYF

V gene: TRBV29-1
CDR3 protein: CSGTKASTDTQYF

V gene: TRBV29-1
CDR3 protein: CSASSWVSGGPETQYF

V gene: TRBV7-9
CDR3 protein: CASSLEQITEQYF

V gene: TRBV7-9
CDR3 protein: CASSLGDREGGYTF

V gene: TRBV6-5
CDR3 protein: CASLSGATLRETQYF

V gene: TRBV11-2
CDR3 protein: CASSLGAGEYTEAFF

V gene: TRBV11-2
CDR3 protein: CASSSTGGTDTQYF

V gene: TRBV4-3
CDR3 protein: CASSQGGSGGVTGELFF

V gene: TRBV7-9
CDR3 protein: CASSQGGAGNQPQHF

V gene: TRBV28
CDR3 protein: CASSLPWGGSEKLFF

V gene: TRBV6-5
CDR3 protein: CASSYGKAGSYEQYF

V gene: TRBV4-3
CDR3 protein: CASSQVFRQGNEKLFF

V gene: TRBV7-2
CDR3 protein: CASSLGTSLQETQYF

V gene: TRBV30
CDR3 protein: CAWRGQGFDGYTF

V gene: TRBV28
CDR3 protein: CASSPGSGKQPQHF

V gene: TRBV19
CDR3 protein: CAIARGLQETQYF

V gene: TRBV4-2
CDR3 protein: CASSQETSGSYEQYF

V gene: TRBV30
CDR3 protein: CAWSDRRTGGTEPQHF

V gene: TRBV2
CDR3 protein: CASSESREKLFF

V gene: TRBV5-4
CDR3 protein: CASSPWTGDASYGYTF

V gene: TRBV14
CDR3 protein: CASSPNRQGSYGYTF